The 14 T cell receptor beta chains in this list originate from one sample, sequenced in a study of T cell responses to AZD1222 COVID-19 vaccine. Some clones are missing from TCRdb's copy, which holds only in-frame ones; the method was immunoSEQ multiplex PCR. Of some 96,000 clones listed, roughly 90% are singletons. The sample here was peripheral blood, taken on day 0 of AZD1222 vaccination. These TCRs come from an adult in good health.

CDR3 nucleotides: TGTGCCAGTACCCAAGAGGGACCCATGGTGGACACTGAAGCTTTCTTT. Its protein product is CASTQEGPMVDTEAFF. The chain is built from TRBV19 and TRBJ1-1; the D gene is possibly TRBD1 (5 bases). V was pared by 7 bases and J by 3 bases, with 21 bases between. The CDR3 sequence is 16 residues long. Per the germline V gene, CDR1 is LNHDA and CDR2 is SQIVND (reference sequence).

This clone appeared once. The V and J genes are TRBV27 and TRBJ2-6; D might be TRBD2 (5 bases). V lost 5 bases and J lost 2, with 10 bases in between. The V gene's germline CDR1 is MNHEY and CDR2 SMNVEV (reference sequence). CDR3 size: 15 residues. The CDR3: CASSALGAGANVLTF. CDR3 sequence (DNA): TGTGCCAGCAGTGCCCTCGGGGCTGGGGCCAACGTCCTGACTTTC.

The chain combines TRBV19 with TRBJ2-3, with D perhaps matching TRBD2 (6 bases). Deletions cut 4 bases from V and 3 bases from J, with 23 bases between. Germline V CDR1 and CDR2: LNHDA, SQIVND (reference sequence). The CDR3 has 18 amino acids. Here the CDR3 DNA reads TGTGCCAGTAGTAATGCCTTCGGAGGGCCGCTTGGGACAGATACGCAGTATTTT. Protein product: CASSNAFGGPLGTDTQYF.

CDR3 in amino acids: CASSIGLAHEQFF. The DNA for the CDR3 is TGTGCCAGTAGTATTGGACTAGCCCATGAGCAGTTCTTC. This chain links TRBV19 with TRBJ2-1, with 8 nucleotides matching TRBD2. The CDR3 is 13 amino acids. CDR1 is LNHDA and CDR2 is SQIVND in the germline V gene (reference sequence). V shed 3 bases, J shed 8 bases, and the junction held 3 bases outside the gene matches.

The table lists this clone with a count of one. This chain uses TRBV20-1 with TRBJ1-1, with D possibly being TRBD1 (5 bases). This CDR3 spans 8 amino acids. Germline CDR1 reads DFQATT; CDR2 reads SNEGSKA (reference sequence). With 6 bases removed from V and 11 bases from J, the gap between germline ends came to 7 bases. The CDR3: CSAPGAFF. The DNA for the CDR3 is TGCAGTGCCCCAGGGGCTTTCTTT.

The chain couples TRBV19 to TRBJ1-1; TRBD1 is a possible D gene (5 bases). Trimming cost V 8 bases and J 6 bases, with 16 bases left between them. The CDR3 contains 13 residues. CDR1 LNHDA and CDR2 SQIVND come from the germline V gene (reference sequence). CDR3 DNA: TGTGCCAGTTCAAGGGGTTGGGCAGCTGAAGCTTTCTTT. As protein: CASSRGWAAEAFF.

The chain uses TRBV2 and TRBJ1-2; possibly TRBD1 for D (5 bases). CDR1 and CDR2 (germline): SNHLY, FYNNEI. The V gene lost 2 bases and the J gene lost 4 bases, with 5 bases spanning the gap. CDR3 length equals 12 residues. CDR3 sequence reads: CASSEQGYGYTF. The CDR3 coding sequence is TGTGCCAGCAGTGAACAGGGCTATGGCTACACCTTC.

J is TRBJ2-3 and V is TRBV12-3 or TRBV12-4; D gene uncertain. The CDR3 spans 13 residues. V lost 1 base, J lost 4 bases, and 6 bases lay in between. CDR3 sequence: CASSLVVADTQYF. The CDR3 DNA reads TGTGCCAGCAGTTTAGTTGTGGCAGATACGCAGTATTTT.

V and J are TRBV19 and TRBJ2-3, with a weak D call TRBD2 (5 bases). This CDR3 contains 15 residues. Per germline, CDR1 LNHDA and CDR2 SQIVND (reference sequence). V shed 2 bases and J shed 0 bases, with 9 bases lying between them. The CDR3, as DNA: TGTGCCAGTAGTATACGGGGAGATAGCACAGATACGCAGTATTTT. Protein sequence: CASSIRGDSTDTQYF.

This clone was counted only a few times. The V call is TRBV18, the J call TRBJ2-7; D uncertain. The germline V gene has CDR1 KGHSH and CDR2 LQKENI. V dropped 0 bases and J dropped 1 base, with 7 bases sitting between them. The CDR3 sequence is 14 residues long. The CDR3 protein is CASSPPPPSYEQYF. The DNA for the CDR3 is TGTGCCAGCTCACCACCGCCCCCTTCCTACGAGCAGTACTTC.

The V and J genes are TRBV5-1 and TRBJ2-4; no definite D call. Trimming removed 4 bases at V and 8 bases at J, with 13 bases between. The CDR3 is made up of 13 amino acids. The germline gives CDR1 SGHRS, CDR2 YFSETQ. CDR3 residues: CASSQTYSDIQYF. The CDR3 DNA reads as TGCGCCAGCAGCCAAACATACTCGGACATTCAGTACTTC.

CDR3 residues: CASSQPDLNSPLHF. The DNA of the CDR3 is TGTGCCAGCAGCCAACCGGACCTTAATTCACCCCTCCACTTT. This chain uses TRBV3-1 (or the pseudogene TRBV3-2) with TRBJ1-6; D remains ambiguous. CDR3 size: 14 residues. Germline-derived CDR1 and CDR2 are LGHDT and YNNKEL (reference sequence). V was pared by 2 bases and J by 6 bases, with 8 bases between.

V is TRBV7-2 and J is TRBJ1-5, with no clear D. V shed 1 base and J shed 5 bases, with 6 bases lying between them. Germline CDR1 SGHTA, CDR2 FQGNSA. The CDR3 is 13 amino acids. The CDR3 region is CASSLGVDQPQHF. As DNA, the CDR3 is TGTGCCAGCAGCTTAGGTGTGGATCAGCCCCAGCATTTT.

The CDR3 region has the DNA TGTGCCAGCTCCGCAAATATCGACAGGGAACTATATAATTCACCCCTCCACTTT. This sequence encodes CASSANIDRELYNSPLHF. The chain uses TRBV21-1 and TRBJ1-6; the table's D call of TRBD1 was not tested on the DNA. TRBV21-1 is an annotated pseudogene. This CDR3 is 18 amino acids long.